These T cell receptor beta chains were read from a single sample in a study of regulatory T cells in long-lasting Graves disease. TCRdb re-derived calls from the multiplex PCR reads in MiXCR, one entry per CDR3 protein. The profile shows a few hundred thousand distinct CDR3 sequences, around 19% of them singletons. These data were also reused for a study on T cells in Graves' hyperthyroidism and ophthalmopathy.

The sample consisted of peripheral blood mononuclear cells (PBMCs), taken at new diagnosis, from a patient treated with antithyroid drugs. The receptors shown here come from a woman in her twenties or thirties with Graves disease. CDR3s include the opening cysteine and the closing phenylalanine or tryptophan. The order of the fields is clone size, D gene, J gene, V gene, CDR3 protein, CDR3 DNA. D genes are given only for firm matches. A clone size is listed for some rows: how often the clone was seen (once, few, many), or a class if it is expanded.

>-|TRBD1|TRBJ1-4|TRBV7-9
CASSLGTGRDEKLFF
TGTGCCAGCAGCCTCGGGACAGGGCGGGATGAAAAACTGTTTTTT
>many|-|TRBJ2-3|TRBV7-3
CASSLRGLATHTQYF
TGTGCCAGCAGCTTGAGGGGGCTAGCGACGCATACGCAGTATTTT
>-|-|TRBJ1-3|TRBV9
CASSVGFSGNTIYF
TGTGCCAGCAGCGTAGGATTCTCTGGAAACACCATATATTTT
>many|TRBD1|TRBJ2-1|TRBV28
CASSSDRGYYNEQFF
TGTGCCAGCAGTTCGGACAGGGGGTACTACAATGAGCAGTTCTTC
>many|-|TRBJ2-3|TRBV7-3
CASSAGGPGTDTQYF
TGTGCCAGCAGCGCGGGTGGGCCCGGCACAGATACGCAGTATTTT
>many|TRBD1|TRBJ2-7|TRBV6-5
CASSSAGTGSDEQYF
TGTGCCAGCAGTTCCGCCGGGACAGGGAGCGACGAGCAGTACTTC
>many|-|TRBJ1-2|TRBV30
CAWSGTSGEKSDNYGYTF
TGTGCCTGGAGTGGAACCTCAGGGGAAAAGAGCGATAACTATGGCTACACCTTC
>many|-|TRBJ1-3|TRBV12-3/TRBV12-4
CASSLWGIGGNTIYF
TGTGCCAGCAGTTTATGGGGGATCGGTGGAAACACCATATATTTT
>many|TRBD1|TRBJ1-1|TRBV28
CASSPRTGKAFF
TGTGCCAGCAGTCCGAGGACAGGGAAAGCTTTCTTT
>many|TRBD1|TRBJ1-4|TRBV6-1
CASRRQGFTNEKLFF
TGTGCCAGCAGAAGACAGGGCTTCACTAATGAAAAACTGTTTTTT
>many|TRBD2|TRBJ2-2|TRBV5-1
CASSLMAGGHTGELFF
TGCGCCAGCAGCTTGATGGCGGGAGGACACACCGGGGAGCTGTTTTTT
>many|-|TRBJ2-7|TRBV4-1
CASSQEGRYSYEQYF
TGCGCCAGCAGCCAAGAAGGGCGGTACTCCTACGAGCAGTACTTC
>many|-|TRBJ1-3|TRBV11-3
CASSPITQTSGNTIYF
TGTGCCAGCAGCCCAATAACACAGACCTCTGGAAACACCATATATTTT
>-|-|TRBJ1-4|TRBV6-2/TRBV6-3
CASRKGGGWTNEKLFF
TGTGCCAGCAGGAAGGGAGGGGGATGGACTAATGAAAAACTGTTTTTT
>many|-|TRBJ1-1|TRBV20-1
CSARDQEVMNTEAFF
TGCAGTGCTAGAGATCAGGAGGTCATGAACACTGAAGCTTTCTTT
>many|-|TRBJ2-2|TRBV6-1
CASSEEGLLNTGELFF
TGTGCCAGCAGTGAAGAAGGCCTCCTGAACACCGGGGAGCTGTTTTTT
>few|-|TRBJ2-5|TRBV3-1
CASSPANRAETQYF
TGTGCCAGCAGCCCGGCGAACAGGGCGGAGACCCAGTACTTC
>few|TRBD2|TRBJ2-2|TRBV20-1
CSAIRTSANTGELFF
TGCAGTGCTATCCGTACTAGCGCGAACACCGGGGAGCTGTTTTTT
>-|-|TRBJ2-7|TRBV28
CASSFLGPGEQYF
TGTGCCAGCAGTTTTTTAGGGCCGGGGGAGCAGTACTTC
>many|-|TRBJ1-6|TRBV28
CASSGHIGGSSYNSPLHF
TGTGCCAGCAGTGGCCACATAGGGGGGAGCTCCTATAATTCACCCCTCCACTTT
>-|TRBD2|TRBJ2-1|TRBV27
CASSLYGTSGVNEQFF
TGTGCCAGCAGTTTATATGGGACTAGCGGGGTCAATGAGCAGTTCTTC
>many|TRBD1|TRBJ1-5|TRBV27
CASSALQGVYQPQHF
TGTGCCAGCAGTGCCCTACAGGGGGTTTATCAGCCCCAGCATTTT
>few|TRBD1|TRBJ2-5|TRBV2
CASCRGLIDQETQYF
TGTGCCAGCTGCAGGGGGCTAATTGATCAAGAGACCCAGTACTTC
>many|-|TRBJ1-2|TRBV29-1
CSVEWAGRYGYTF
TGCAGCGTTGAATGGGCAGGTCGCTATGGCTACACCTTC
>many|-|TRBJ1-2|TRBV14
CASSQEDRYGYTF
TGTGCCAGCAGCCAAGAAGACCGCTATGGCTACACCTTC
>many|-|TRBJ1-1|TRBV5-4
CASSLGGVEAEAFF
TGTGCCAGCAGCTTGGGGGGTGTAGAGGCTGAAGCTTTCTTT
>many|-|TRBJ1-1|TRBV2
CASRVSGPNTEAFF
TGTGCCAGCAGGGTATCCGGGCCGAACACTGAAGCTTTCTTT
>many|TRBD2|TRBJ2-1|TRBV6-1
CASSEGLAKGHEQFF
TGTGCCAGCAGTGAAGGACTAGCCAAAGGACATGAGCAGTTCTTC
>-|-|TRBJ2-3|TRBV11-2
CASSLSLRATSTDTQYF
TGTGCCAGCAGCTTAAGCTTGAGAGCAACTAGCACAGATACGCAGTATTTT
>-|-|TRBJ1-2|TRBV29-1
CSVEPPGWGGYTF
TGCAGCGTTGAACCCCCAGGGTGGGGTGGCTACACCTTC
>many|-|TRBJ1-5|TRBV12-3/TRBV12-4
CASSPPNQPQHF
TGTGCCAGCAGTCCCCCAAATCAGCCCCAGCATTTT
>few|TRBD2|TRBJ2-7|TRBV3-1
CASSLRFGTIYEQYF
TGTGCCAGCAGCCTACGATTCGGGACTATCTACGAGCAGTACTTC
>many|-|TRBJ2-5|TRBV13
CASSPQVGETQYF
TGTGCCAGCAGTCCCCAGGTGGGAGAGACCCAGTACTTC
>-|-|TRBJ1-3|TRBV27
CASSPAISGNTTYF
TGTGCCAGCAGTCCTGCCATCTCTGGAAACACCACATATTTT
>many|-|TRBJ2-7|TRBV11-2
CASSLIRAASSYEQYF
TGTGCCAGCAGCCTGATCCGGGCAGCCAGCTCCTACGAGCAGTACTTC
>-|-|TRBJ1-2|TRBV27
CASSLETGTTLHGYTF
TGTGCCAGCAGTTTAGAGACCGGGACAACCCTCCATGGCTACACCTTC
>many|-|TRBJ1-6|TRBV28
CASSVNRRNSPLHF
TGTGCCAGCAGTGTCAACAGGCGGAATTCACCCCTCCACTTT
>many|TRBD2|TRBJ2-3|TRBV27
CASSLLGLAGSGGRNTQYF
TGTGCCAGCAGTCTCCTCGGACTAGCGGGAAGTGGAGGTCGGAATACGCAGTATTTT
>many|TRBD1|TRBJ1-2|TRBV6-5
CASSYSMAVQGEDYGYTF
TGTGCCAGCAGTTACTCAATGGCTGTACAGGGGGAGGACTATGGCTACACCTTC
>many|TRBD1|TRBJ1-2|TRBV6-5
CASSWGQGARGYTF
TGTGCCAGCAGTTGGGGCCAGGGGGCGCGAGGCTACACCTTC
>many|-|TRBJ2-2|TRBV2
CASSSYTSLTGELFF
TGTGCCAGCAGTTCCTATACTAGCCTCACCGGGGAGCTGTTTTTT
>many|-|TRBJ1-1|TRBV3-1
CASSQGTFTEAFF
TGTGCCAGCAGCCAAGGGACTTTTACTGAAGCTTTCTTT
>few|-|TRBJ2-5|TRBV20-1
CSASNQGETQYF
TGCAGTGCTAGTAACCAGGGAGAGACCCAGTACTTC
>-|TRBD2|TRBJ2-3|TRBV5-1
CASSSSGPVGPDTQCF
TGCGCCAGCAGCTCTAGCGGCCCCGTGGGCCCAGATACGCAGTGTTTT
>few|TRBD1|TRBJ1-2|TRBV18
CASSTGGLGGYTF
TGTGCCAGCTCAACAGGGGGCCTCGGTGGCTACACCTTC
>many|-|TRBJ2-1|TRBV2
CASSVGAESSYNEQFF
TGTGCCAGCAGTGTGGGCGCCGAGAGCTCCTACAATGAGCAGTTCTTC
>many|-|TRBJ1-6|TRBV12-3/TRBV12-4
CASSLGASGSPLHF
TGTGCCAGCAGTTTAGGGGCTAGCGGTTCACCCCTCCACTTT
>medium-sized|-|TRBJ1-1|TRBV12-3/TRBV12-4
CASSLAGNRRTEAFF
TGTGCCAGCAGTTTAGCGGGGAACCGCCGGACTGAAGCTTTCTTT
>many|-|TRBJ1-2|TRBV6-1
CASSPKTGTYGYTF
TGTGCCAGCAGTCCCAAGACGGGTACCTATGGCTACACCTTC
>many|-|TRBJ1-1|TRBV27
CASSSIILQGPAEAFF
TGTGCCAGCAGTTCGATCATCTTACAGGGCCCAGCTGAAGCTTTCTTT
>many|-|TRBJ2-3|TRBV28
CASSPGLVFGVGTDTQYF
TGTGCCAGCAGTCCTGGACTCGTCTTCGGGGTGGGCACAGATACGCAGTATTTT
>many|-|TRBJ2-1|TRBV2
CASSPIPGVPYNEQFF
TGTGCCAGCAGTCCGATCCCCGGGGTACCCTACAATGAGCAGTTCTTC
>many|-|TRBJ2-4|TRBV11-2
CASSLVPGAIAKNIRYF
TGTGCCAGCAGCTTAGTCCCGGGGGCCATAGCCAAAAACATTCGGTACTTC
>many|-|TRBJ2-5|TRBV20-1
CSAAGEQETQYF
TGCAGTGCCGCCGGAGAGCAAGAGACCCAGTACTTC
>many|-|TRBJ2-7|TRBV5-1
CASSEGGGPYEQYF
TGCGCCAGCAGCGAGGGTGGGGGGCCCTACGAGCAGTACTTC
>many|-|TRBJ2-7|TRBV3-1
CASSATYRSSYEQYF
TGTGCCAGCAGCGCAACCTACAGGAGCTCCTACGAGCAGTACTTC
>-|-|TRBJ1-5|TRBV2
CASTKGSEYQPQHF
TGTGCCAGCACCAAGGGGTCGGAGTATCAGCCCCAGCATTTT
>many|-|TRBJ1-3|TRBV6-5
CASSYSDNSGNTIYF
TGTGCCAGCAGTTACAGCGATAACTCTGGAAACACCATATATTTT
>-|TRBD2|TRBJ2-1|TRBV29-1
CSGVGGLAQSSYNEQSF
TGCAGCGGCGTTGGAGGACTAGCACAGAGCTCCTACAATGAGCAGTCCTTC